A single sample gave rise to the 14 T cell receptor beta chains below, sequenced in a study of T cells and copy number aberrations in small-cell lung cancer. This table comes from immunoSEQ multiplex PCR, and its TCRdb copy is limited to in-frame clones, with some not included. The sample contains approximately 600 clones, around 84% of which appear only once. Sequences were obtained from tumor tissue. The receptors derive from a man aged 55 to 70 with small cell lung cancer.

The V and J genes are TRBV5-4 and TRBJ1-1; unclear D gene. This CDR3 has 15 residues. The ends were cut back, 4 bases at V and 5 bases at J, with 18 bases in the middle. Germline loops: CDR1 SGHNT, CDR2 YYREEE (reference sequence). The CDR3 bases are TGTGCCAGCAGCCGCAGCCACGTAAGTAGGACTGAAGCTTTCTTT. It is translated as CASSRSHVSRTEAFF.

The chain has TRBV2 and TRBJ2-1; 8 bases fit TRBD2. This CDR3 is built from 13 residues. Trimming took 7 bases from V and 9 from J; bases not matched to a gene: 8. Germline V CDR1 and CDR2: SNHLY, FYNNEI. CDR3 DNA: TGTGCCAGCACCGAGGGCGGGGGGCTTGAGCAGTTCTTC. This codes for CASTEGGGLEQFF.

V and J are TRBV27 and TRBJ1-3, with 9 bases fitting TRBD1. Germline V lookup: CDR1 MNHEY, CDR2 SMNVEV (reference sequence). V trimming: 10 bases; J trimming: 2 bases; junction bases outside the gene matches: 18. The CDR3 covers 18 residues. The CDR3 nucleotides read TGTGCCAACGGCTTTGGGACAGGGTTTCTAGAGGCTGGAAACACCATATATTTT. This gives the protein CANGFGTGFLEAGNTIYF.

The CDR3 loop reads CAWSFGPYGYTF. The CDR3 DNA reads as TGTGCCTGGAGTTTCGGACCCTATGGCTACACCTTC. The genes are TRBV30 and TRBJ1-2; the D is unclear. This CDR3 has 12 amino acids. V lost 2 bases and J lost 4, with 8 bases in between. Germline loops: CDR1 GTSNPN, CDR2 SVGIG (reference sequence).

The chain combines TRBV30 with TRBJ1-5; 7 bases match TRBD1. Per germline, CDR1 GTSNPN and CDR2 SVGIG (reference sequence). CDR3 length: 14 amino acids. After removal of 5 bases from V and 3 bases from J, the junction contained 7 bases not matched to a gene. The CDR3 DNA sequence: TGTGCCTGGGGGGACAGTAACGTCAATCAGCCCCAGCATTTT. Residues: CAWGDSNVNQPQHF.

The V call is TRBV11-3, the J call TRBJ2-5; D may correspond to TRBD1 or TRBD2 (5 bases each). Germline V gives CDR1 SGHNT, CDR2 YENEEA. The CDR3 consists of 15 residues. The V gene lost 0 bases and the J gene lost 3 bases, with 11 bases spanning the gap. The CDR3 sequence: CASSLDGRGEETQYF. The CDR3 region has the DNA TGTGCCAGCAGCTTAGATGGTAGAGGGGAAGAGACCCAGTACTTC. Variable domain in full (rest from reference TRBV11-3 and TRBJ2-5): EAGVVQSPRYKIIEKKQPVAFWCNPISGHNTLYWYLQNLGQGPELLIRYENEEAVDDSQLPKDRFSAERLKGVDSTLKIQPAELGDSAVYLCASSLDGRGEETQYFGPGTRLLVL.

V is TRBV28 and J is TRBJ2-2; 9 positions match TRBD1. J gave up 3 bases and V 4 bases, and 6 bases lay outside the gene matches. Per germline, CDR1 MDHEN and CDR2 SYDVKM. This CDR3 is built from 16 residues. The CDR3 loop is CASSSKTGGDTGELFF. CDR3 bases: TGTGCCAGCAGTTCAAAGACAGGGGGGGACACCGGGGAGCTGTTTTTT. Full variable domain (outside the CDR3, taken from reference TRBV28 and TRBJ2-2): DVKVTQSSRYLVKRTGEKVFLECVQDMDHENMFWYRQDPGLGLRLIYFSYDVKMKEKGDIPEGYSVSREKKERFSLILESASTNQTSMYLCASSSKTGGDTGELFFGEGSRLTVL.

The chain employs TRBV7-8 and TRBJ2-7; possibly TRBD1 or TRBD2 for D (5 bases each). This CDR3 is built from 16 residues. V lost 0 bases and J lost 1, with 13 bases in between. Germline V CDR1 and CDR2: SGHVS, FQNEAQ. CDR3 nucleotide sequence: TGTGCCAGCAGCTTAGCGACCGGGACCCCTTCCTACGAGCAGTACTTC. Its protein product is CASSLATGTPSYEQYF. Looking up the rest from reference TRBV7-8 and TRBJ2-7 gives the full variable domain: GAGVSQSPRYKVAKRGQDVALRCDPISGHVSLFWYQQALGQGPEFLTYFQNEAQLDKSGLPSDRFFAERPEGSVSTLKIQRTQQEDSAVYLCASSLATGTPSYEQYFGPGTRLTVT.

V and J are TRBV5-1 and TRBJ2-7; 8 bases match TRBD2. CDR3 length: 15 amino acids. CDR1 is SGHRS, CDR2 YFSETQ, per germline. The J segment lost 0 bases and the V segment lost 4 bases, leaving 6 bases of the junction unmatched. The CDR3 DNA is TGCGCCAGCAGCGGAACCGGGACTAGCTCCTACGAGCAGTACTTC. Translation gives CASSGTGTSSYEQYF.

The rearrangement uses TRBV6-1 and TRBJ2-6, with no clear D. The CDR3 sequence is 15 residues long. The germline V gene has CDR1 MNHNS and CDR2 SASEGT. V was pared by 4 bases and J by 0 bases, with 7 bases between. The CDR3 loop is CASSVTRSGANVLTF. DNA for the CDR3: TGTGCCAGCAGTGTGACTCGCTCTGGGGCCAACGTCCTGACTTTC.

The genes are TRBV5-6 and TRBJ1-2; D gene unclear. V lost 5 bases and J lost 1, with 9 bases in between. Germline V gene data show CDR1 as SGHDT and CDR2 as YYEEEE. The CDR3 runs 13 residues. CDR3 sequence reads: CASRVIGNYGYTF. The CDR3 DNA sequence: TGTGCCAGCAGGGTTATTGGTAACTATGGCTACACCTTC.

The CDR3 bases are TGTGCCAGCAGTGGCGACAGGGTGAACACCGGGGAGCTGTTTTTT. The encoded protein is CASSGDRVNTGELFF. This chain uses TRBV2 with TRBJ2-2; 7 nucleotides agree with TRBD1. V shed 4 bases, J shed 1 base, and the junction held 3 bases outside the gene matches. The V gene's germline CDR1 is SNHLY and CDR2 FYNNEI. This CDR3 has 15 residues.

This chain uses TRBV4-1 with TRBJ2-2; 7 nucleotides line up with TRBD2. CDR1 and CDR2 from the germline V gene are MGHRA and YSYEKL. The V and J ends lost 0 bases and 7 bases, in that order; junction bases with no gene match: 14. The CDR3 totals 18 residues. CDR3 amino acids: CASSQEQTGAGEVGELFF. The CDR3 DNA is TGCGCCAGCAGCCAAGAGCAGACCGGTGCGGGAGAGGTCGGGGAGCTGTTTTTT.

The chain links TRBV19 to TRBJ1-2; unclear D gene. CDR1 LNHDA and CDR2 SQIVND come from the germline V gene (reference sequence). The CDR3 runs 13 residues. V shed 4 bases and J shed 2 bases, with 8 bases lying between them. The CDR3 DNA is TGTGCCAGTAGTAGAGAGGGAAACTATGGCTACACCTTC. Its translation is CASSREGNYGYTF.